This T cell receptor beta chain was recorded in a study of T cells in Graves' hyperthyroidism and ophthalmopathy. Study context: Sampling of peripheral blood happened at initial diagnosis, prior to any treatment.

About this clonotype itself: Its antigen is not identified.

Uncontrolled infection, other autoimmune disease, pregnancy or lactation excluded patients. The investigators amplified TCR beta CDR3 regions from RNA transcripts. HTBI primers drove first-round RT-PCR of the TCR CDR3. MiXCR, applied by TCRdb to the multiplex PCR reads, yields one record per CDR3 protein. This repertoire shows approximately 610,000 distinct CDR3 sequences, about 15% found once; its top ten account for around 4%. Study observations and caveats: Also found in blood were most expanded thyroid clonotypes above 0.001. Researchers report that a 13 V-J model separated ophthalmopathy from stable hyperthyroidism.

The sequence came from a woman in her forties with Graves' ophthalmopathy. Sequencing input: blood.

This chain's CDR3 is CASSLTGMYQETQYF. The CDR3 DNA reads TGTGCCAGCAGCCTCACCGGGATGTACCAAGAGACCCAGTACTTC. The chain recombines TRBV7-3 with TRBJ2-5, with D maybe TRBD2 (5 bases). Germline loops: CDR1 SGHTA, CDR2 FQGTGA. This CDR3 has 15 residues. The ends were cut back, 5 bases at V and 0 bases at J, with 13 bases in the middle.